Listed below are T cell receptor beta chains from one sample, sequenced in a study of TIL therapy for anti-PD-1-resistant metastatic lung cancer. TCRdb keeps only in-frame clones here, not all; method: immunoSEQ multiplex PCR. The sample shows approximately 92,000 clones, roughly 65% of them seen only once. Here the sequenced sample was tumor tissue, taken at baseline. These receptors all come from a person between 25 and 79 years old with non-small cell lung cancer. Both conserved end residues are part of each CDR3. D genes are given only for firm matches. Some rows mark clone size as missing; the rest say once, few, many or name a class of expanded clone.

d_call j_call clone_size v_call cdr3_nt cdr3_aa
NA TRBJ2-7 NA TRBV10-2 TGCGCCAGCAGTGAGGTGACCAAGGGTGAGCAGTACTTC CASSEVTKGEQYF
NA TRBJ2-7 once TRBV6-6 TGTGCCAGCAGTTACCCCACAGGAGACTCCTACGAGCAGTACTTC CASSYPTGDSYEQYF
TRBD2 TRBJ2-1 NA TRBV7-6 TGTGCCAGCAGCCTTAGCGGGGGATCCTACAATGAGCAGTTCTTC CASSLSGGSYNEQFF
NA TRBJ2-1 NA TRBV9 TGTGCCAGCAGCCCCAGACGAGGGGGTCCCCATGAGCAGTTCTTC CASSPRRGGPHEQFF
NA TRBJ1-5 NA TRBV27 TGTGCCAGCCGCGGGGGGGTATGGGGCCAGCCCCAGCATTTT CASRGGVWGQPQHF
NA TRBJ2-7 NA TRBV2 TGTGCCAGCAGTGAGGTCCGGGAAAGCTCCTACGAGCAGTACTTC CASSEVRESSYEQYF
TRBD1 TRBJ2-7 NA TRBV6-5 TGTGCCAGCAGTTACTCGACAGGGGGCTACGAGCAGTACTTC CASSYSTGGYEQYF
TRBD1 TRBJ1-1 NA TRBV28 TGTGCCAGCAGTACGGGACAGGAAGTTTGGAGAGCTTTCTTT CASSTGQEVWRAFF
NA TRBJ2-7 few TRBV29-1 TGCAGCGTTGATGTCGGGGGTAACGAGCAGTACTTC CSVDVGGNEQYF
NA TRBJ2-3 NA TRBV5-8 TGTGCCAGCAGCTTCCTAGGGGGGGGCAGTGGTACGCAGTATTTT CASSFLGGGSGTQYF
NA TRBJ2-2 NA TRBV5-1 TGCGCCAGCAGGGAAGGCAGGGTGAACACCGGGGAGCTGTTTTTT CASREGRVNTGELFF
TRBD1 TRBJ2-7 NA TRBV15 TGTGCCACCAGCCCCGCCGGGACAGGGGACTACGAGCAGTACTTC CATSPAGTGDYEQYF
NA TRBJ2-5 few TRBV9 TGTGCCAGCAGCACACAAGAAGAGACCCAGTACTTC CASSTQEETQYF
NA TRBJ2-3 NA TRBV7-7 TGTGCCAGCAGCTTAGCGGAAGCGGATACGCAGTATTTT CASSLAEADTQYF
NA TRBJ2-7 NA TRBV6-2/TRBV6-3 TGTGCCAGCAGCAAAGGGTACGAGCAGTACTTC CASSKGYEQYF
NA TRBJ1-1 few TRBV29-1 TGCAGCGTTCTAAGGGGTGTGAACACTGAAGCTTTCTTT CSVLRGVNTEAFF
NA TRBJ2-1 NA TRBV30 TGTGCCTGGAGTGTAATTGGGGGACTGGCAAAAAATGAGCAGTTCTTC CAWSVIGGLAKNEQFF
NA TRBJ2-1 NA TRBV19 TGTGCCAGTAAGGAGCGCCGTAGCTCCTACAATGAGCAGTTCTTC CASKERRSSYNEQFF